A single sample gave rise to the 26 T cell receptor beta chains below, sequenced in a study of blood T cell repertoires in COVID-19. This table comes from immunoSEQ multiplex PCR, and its TCRdb copy is limited to in-frame clones, with some not included. Of 95,000 to 150,000 clones in the sample, roughly four fifths were seen once. Input material: peripheral blood. All receptors derive from a man aged 25 to 40 with COVID-19, enrolled during active disease.

This clone was observed a single time. The chain's CDR3 is CASRMALSYNEQFF. For the CDR3, the DNA is TGTGCCAGCCGAATGGCTCTCTCCTACAATGAGCAGTTCTTC. The genes are TRBV6-5 and TRBJ2-1; D call uncertain. The CDR3 spans 14 residues. Germline CDR1 and CDR2: MNHEY and SVGAGI. V was clipped by 8 bases and J by 0 bases, with 11 bases between them.

The chain links TRBV5-1 to TRBJ2-1, with TRBD1 identical over 7 bases. CDR1 SGHRS and CDR2 YFSETQ come from the germline V gene. J gave up 0 bases and V 5 bases, and 8 bases lay outside the gene matches. The CDR3 contains 16 residues. CDR3 DNA sequence: TGCGCCAGCAGGTTAGGGGGCCAGAGCTCCTACAATGAGCAGTTCTTC. The encoded protein is CASRLGGQSSYNEQFF. Combining the CDR3 with reference TRBV5-1 and TRBJ2-1 gives the whole variable domain KAGVTQTPRYLIKTRGQQVTLSCSPISGHRSVSWYQQTPGQGLQFLFEYFSETQRNKGNFPGRFSGRQFSNSRSEMNVSTLELGDSALYLCASRLGGQSSYNEQFFGPGTRLTVL.

The J gene is TRBJ2-5, the V gene TRBV7-9; possibly TRBD2 for D (7 bases). In germline, CDR1 is SEHNR, CDR2 FQNEAQ (reference sequence). This CDR3 has 14 amino acids. The ends were cut back, 6 bases at V and 5 bases at J, with 16 bases in the middle. CDR3 DNA: TGTGCCAGCAGACACGGGGGGCTGTCCGAGACCCAGTACTTC. Its protein is CASRHGGLSETQYF.

About this clone itself: Other DNA sequences within the sample encode an identical CDR3. The V and J genes are TRBV27 and TRBJ2-2; possible D gene TRBD2, 7 bases. The CDR3 loop spans 15 amino acids. Trimming cost V 2 bases and J 3 bases, with 10 bases left between them. Looked up from germline, CDR1 is MNHEY and CDR2 is SMNVEV (reference sequence). The CDR3 region has the DNA TGTGCCAGCAGTTTAATAGGGGGGGACACCGGGGAGCTGTTTTTT. This codes for CASSLIGGDTGELFF.

V gene TRBV19 combines with J gene TRBJ1-5, with D perhaps matching TRBD1 (5 bases). This CDR3 is built from 17 residues. V lost 3 bases, J lost 0 bases, and 15 bases lay in between. Germline values: CDR1 LNHDA, CDR2 SQIVND (reference sequence). CDR3 nucleotides: TGTGCCAGTAGTATCTCCGACAGAGCCTATAGCAATCAGCCCCAGCATTTT. Translated: CASSISDRAYSNQPQHF.

The sample holds a few counts of this clone. V is TRBV6-1 and J is TRBJ2-3; TRBD1 is a possible D gene (6 bases). Germline-derived CDR1 and CDR2 are MNHNS and SASEGT. CDR3 length: 16 amino acids. V shed 2 bases and J shed 1 base, with 13 bases lying between them. DNA of the CDR3: TGTGCCAGCAGTGAATTAGGGGGAGAGGGCACAGATACGCAGTATTTT. Amino acid sequence: CASSELGGEGTDTQYF.

This clone has just a few counts. CDR3 bases: TGTGCCAGCAGTGGTTTATCTAGCTCCTATAATTCACCCCTCCACTTT. This encodes CASSGLSSSYNSPLHF. The chain recombines TRBV2 with TRBJ1-6, with D unclear. V was shortened by 4 bases and J by 0 bases, with 10 bases between the two germline ends. CDR3 size: 16 residues. Germline loops: CDR1 SNHLY, CDR2 FYNNEI.

The V and J genes are TRBV7-2 and TRBJ1-4; tentative D call: TRBD1 (6 bases). This CDR3 is 15 amino acids long. CDR1 and CDR2 from the germline V gene are SGHTA and FQGNSA. Trimming shortened V by 8 bases and J by 5 bases, and 18 bases separated the two germline ends. CDR3 residues: CASSRSRGANEKLFF. CDR3 sequence (DNA): TGTGCCAGCTCCCGATCACGGGGGGCAAATGAAAAACTGTTTTTT.

The rearrangement joins TRBV11-3 to TRBJ2-5; TRBD1 matches 8 bases. Germline loops: CDR1 SGHNT, CDR2 YENEEA. CDR3 length: 14 residues. With V trimmed by 5 bases and J by 3 bases, 5 bases remained unmatched. CDR3 sequence (DNA): TGTGCCAGCAGCCGTAGACAGGGGAAAGAGACCCAGTACTTC. This sequence encodes CASSRRQGKETQYF.

The chain links TRBV6-2 or TRBV6-3 to TRBJ1-6; D call uncertain. Germline CDR1 and CDR2: MNHEY and SVGEGT. There are 13 residues in the CDR3. Trimming took 2 bases from V and 5 from J, leaving 4 bases between them. This chain's CDR3 is CASSYTDNSPLHF. CDR3 nucleotide sequence: TGTGCCAGCAGTTACACAGATAATTCACCCCTCCACTTT.

This clone was seen a single time. CDR3 in amino acids: CASSVGRDYEQYF. The CDR3 DNA sequence: TGTGCCAGCAGCGTAGGCAGGGATTACGAGCAGTACTTC. J is TRBJ2-7 and V is TRBV9, with a weak D call TRBD1 (5 bases). The germline V gene encodes CDR1 SGDLS and CDR2 YYNGEE. The CDR3 sequence is 13 residues long. Trimming shortened V by 0 bases and J by 4 bases, and 8 bases separated the two germline ends.

The CDR3 loop reads CASSGTGSTGELFF. CDR3 in DNA: TGTGCCAGCAGTGGGACAGGGTCAACCGGGGAGCTGTTTTTT. This chain connects TRBV2 to TRBJ2-2, with 8 positions matching TRBD1. V shed 4 bases and J 5 bases; nucleotides not matched to a gene: 3. Germline V gene lookup returns CDR1 SNHLY and CDR2 FYNNEI. This CDR3 comprises 14 residues.

The gene calls are TRBV29-1 and TRBJ1-3; perhaps TRBD1 as D (6 bases). This CDR3 contains 14 residues. Germline V gives CDR1 SQVTM, CDR2 ANQGSEA. V shed 7 bases and J shed 8 bases, with 21 bases lying between them. CDR3 residues: CSALEGRGRDTIYF. Written as DNA, the CDR3 is TGCAGCGCTCTGGAAGGGAGGGGGAGGGACACCATATATTTT.

This chain uses TRBV11-3 with TRBJ2-5; TRBD1 might be the D (5 bases). Germline values: CDR1 SGHNT, CDR2 YENEEA. There are 15 residues in the CDR3. Trimming took 1 base from V and 5 from J, leaving 14 bases between them. CDR3: CASSLGPQGVETQYF. CDR3 sequence (DNA): TGTGCCAGCAGCTTAGGTCCGCAGGGTGTGGAGACCCAGTACTTC.

The V and J genes are TRBV25-1 and TRBJ2-5; D perhaps matches TRBD1 (6 bases). The CDR3 is 13 amino acids. V was trimmed by 6 bases and J by 4 bases, leaving 12 bases between them. The germline CDR1 and CDR2 sequences are MGHDK and SYGVNS. The CDR3 region is CASREQGRETQYF. The DNA for the CDR3 is TGTGCCAGCAGAGAACAGGGTCGAGAGACCCAGTACTTC.

V usage is TRBV7-9 and J usage is TRBJ1-2; possible D gene TRBD1, 5 bases. The CDR3 sequence is 12 residues long. Germline V CDR1 and CDR2: SEHNR, FQNEAQ (reference sequence). V was shortened by 5 bases and J by 2 bases, with 6 bases between the two germline ends. CDR3 DNA sequence: TGTGCCAGCAGCCGACAGAACTATGGCTACACCTTC. It translates to CASSRQNYGYTF.

About this clone: Germline is not matched at one junction end, which may reflect a read error. This chain links TRBV9 with TRBJ2-5; D perhaps matches TRBD1 (7 bases). CDR1 and CDR2 from the germline V gene are SGDLS and YYNGEE. The CDR3 covers 16 residues. The CDR3 sequence: CASGVEGGWREETQYF. The CDR3 DNA is TGTGCCAGCGGCGTAGAAGGGGGCTGGAGGGAAGAGACCCAGTACTTC.

The V and J genes are TRBV7-9 and TRBJ2-1; D is possibly TRBD2 (7 bases). The CDR3 has 19 amino acids. Germline V gene data show CDR1 as SEHNR and CDR2 as FQNEAQ (reference sequence). V dropped 2 bases and J dropped 0 bases, with 20 bases sitting between them. In DNA form, the CDR3 reads TGTGCCAGCAGCTTAAGGGGGGGCCCTTACCCGAGCTCCTACAATGAGCAGTTCTTC. Its protein is CASSLRGGPYPSSYNEQFF.

The J gene is TRBJ1-5, the V gene TRBV28; D unresolved. Trimming cost V 2 bases and J 3 bases, with 8 bases left between them. Germline loops: CDR1 MDHEN, CDR2 SYDVKM. The CDR3 loop spans 14 amino acids. The chain's CDR3 is CASSLGSFNQPQHF. CDR3 nucleotides: TGTGCCAGCAGTTTAGGCAGTTTCAATCAGCCCCAGCATTTT.

V and J are TRBV27 and TRBJ1-4; D unresolved. The CDR3 length is 13 residues. CDR1 is MNHEY and CDR2 is SMNVEV in the germline V gene (reference sequence). Trimming took off 5 bases at V and 6 bases at J, with 10 bases between the two ends. For the CDR3, the DNA is TGTGCCAGCAGTCCCCGTCTTTATGAAAAACTGTTTTTT. This encodes CASSPRLYEKLFF.

The chain links TRBV29-1 to TRBJ2-1, with TRBD2 matching over 11 bases. The CDR3 extends over 20 amino acids. The junction had 27 bases not matched to a gene; V was cut back by 7 bases and J by 7 bases. Germline CDR1 is SQVTM and CDR2 is ANQGSEA. The CDR3 sequence is CSAQGKSAFELAGDPNEQFF. CDR3 coding DNA: TGCAGCGCCCAAGGGAAGTCAGCCTTCGAACTAGCGGGGGACCCTAATGAGCAGTTCTTC.

This chain uses TRBV2 with TRBJ2-3, with a possible D match to TRBD1 (6 bases). The CDR3 length is 15 residues. Trimming took 3 bases from V and 1 from J, leaving 11 bases between them. From germline, CDR1 is SNHLY and CDR2 FYNNEI. The CDR3, as DNA: TGTGCCAGCAGTGATTGGGGGCCTCGCACAGATACGCAGTATTTT. Translation: CASSDWGPRTDTQYF.

J is TRBJ2-7 and V is TRBV6-6; D is unclear. This CDR3 region has 13 residues. Trimming removed 5 bases from V and 0 bases from J, with 8 bases in between. CDR1 is MNHNY and CDR2 is SVGAGI in the germline V gene (reference sequence). The CDR3 sequence is CASSTGSSYEQYF. DNA of the CDR3: TGTGCCAGCAGTACCGGGTCCTCCTACGAGCAGTACTTC.

V gene TRBV5-3 combines with J gene TRBJ1-1; the match to TRBD1 covers 8 bases. TRBV5-3 is an open reading frame whose function is uncertain. The CDR3 is 13 amino acids. J was trimmed by 7 bases and V by 10 bases; bases with no gene match: 12. CDR3 in amino acids: CAHAPPGTGEAFF. CDR3 nucleotides: TGTGCCCACGCCCCCCCCGGGACAGGTGAAGCTTTCTTT.

J is TRBJ1-1 and V is TRBV10-1; TRBD1 agrees at 7 bases. The CDR3 has 14 amino acids. Trimming at V came to 8 bases and at J to 5 bases, leaving 11 bases not matched to a gene. The germline V gene encodes CDR1 WNHNN and CDR2 SYGVQD (reference sequence). Here the CDR3 DNA reads TGCGCCAGCCCGAGACAGGGTCGAGGGACTGAAGCTTTCTTT. It is translated as CASPRQGRGTEAFF.

The rearrangement uses TRBV5-3 and TRBJ1-4, with unresolved D. TRBV5-3 is noted as an ORF with a role that remains uncertain. This CDR3 is 20 amino acids long. Trimming left V 4 bases short and J 1 base short, with 26 bases between. CDR3 bases: TGTGCCAGAAGCCCCGGGGTTGGGGAAAGGAGTGCGGGAACTAATGAAAAACTGTTTTTT. Its protein is CARSPGVGERSAGTNEKLFF.